The next 24 T cell receptor beta chains were all read from a single sample in a study of tumor-infiltrating lymphocytes in localized non-small cell lung cancer. Method: immunoSEQ multiplex PCR; TCRdb's copy keeps in-frame clones and lacks some. This table holds 10,000 to 15,000 clones, approximately 70% found once. Specimen: lung tumor tissue. These receptors all stem from a human donor with non-small cell lung cancer.

The rearrangement links TRBV6-6 to TRBJ1-1; no firm D call. The CDR3 is 12 amino acids. Trimming took 2 bases from V and 5 from J, leaving 6 bases between them. From germline, CDR1 is MNHNY and CDR2 SVGAGI (reference sequence). The CDR3 reads CASSYLATEAFF. CDR3 sequence (DNA): TGTGCCAGCAGTTACCTTGCGACTGAAGCTTTCTTT.

The V and J genes are TRBV6-6 and TRBJ2-7; 7 bases are shared with TRBD1. CDR1 MNHNY and CDR2 SVGAGI come from the germline V gene (reference sequence). Trimming cost V 2 bases and J 4 bases; bases outside gene matches: 8. The CDR3 has 15 amino acids. CDR3 sequence (DNA): TGTGCCAGCAGTTACCCCGAGGGGGCCATTTACGAGCAGTACTTC. The encoded protein is CASSYPEGAIYEQYF.

This clone was observed a few times. This chain joins TRBV9 and TRBJ1-4; the D is unclear. The V gene lost 2 bases and the J gene lost 12 bases, with 14 bases spanning the gap. Germline CDR1 and CDR2: SGDLS and YYNGEE. The CDR3 covers 13 residues. The CDR3 reads CASSVGMSGELFF. CDR3 DNA sequence: TGTGCCAGCAGCGTGGGGATGTCCGGGGAACTGTTTTTT. The complete variable domain, with remaining parts taken from reference TRBV9 and TRBJ1-4, reads DSGVTQTPKHLITATGQRVTLRCSPRSGDLSVYWYQQSLDQGLQFLIQYYNGEERAKGNILERFSAQQFPDLHSELNLSSLELGDSALYFCASSVGMSGELFFGSGTQLSVL.

The gene calls are TRBV5-1 and TRBJ2-1; TRBD2 matches at 11 bases. Germline-derived CDR1 and CDR2 are SGHRS and YFSETQ. This CDR3 region has 17 residues. The trim removed 4 bases at V and 7 bases at J, leaving 13 bases unmatched. Here the CDR3 DNA reads TGCGCCAGCAGCCCAATGGCGGGACTAGCGGCCCGAAATGAGCAGTTCTTC. It translates to CASSPMAGLAARNEQFF.

This clone was detected a few times. This rearrangement joins TRBV15 to TRBJ1-2, with D hard to call. The germline V gene has CDR1 LNHNV and CDR2 YYDKDF (reference sequence). Trimming stripped 0 bases from V and 9 bases from J, with 17 bases between. The CDR3 loop spans 15 amino acids. In nucleotides, the CDR3 is TGTGCCACCAGCAGAGATGTATCCACATCTATCAGCTACACCTTC. Its translation: CATSRDVSTSISYTF. Variable domain in full (rest from reference TRBV15 and TRBJ1-2): DAMVIQNPRYQVTQFGKPVTLSCSQTLNHNVMYWYQQKSSQAPKLLFHYYDKDFNNEADTPDNFQSRRPNTSFCFLDIRSPGLGDTAMYLCATSRDVSTSISYTFGSGTRLTVV.

The V and J genes are TRBV5-1 and TRBJ2-5; either TRBD1 or TRBD2 may fit D (5 bases each). The CDR3 runs to 15 residues. Germline V CDR1 and CDR2: SGHRS, YFSETQ. V was cut by 1 base and J by 5 bases, with 15 bases left in between. CDR3 nucleotides: TGCGCCAGCAGCTTGATGGGGGATTCGGCCGAGACCCAGTACTTC. Translation: CASSLMGDSAETQYF.

This clone was counted a few times. The chain carries TRBV6-5 and TRBJ2-7; 7 bases are shared with TRBD2. CDR1 is MNHEY, CDR2 SVGAGI, per germline. Trimming cost V 3 bases and J 4 bases; bases outside gene matches: 9. The CDR3 contains 15 residues. CDR3 nucleotide sequence: TGTGCCAGCAGTTATCTTATCGGGGGGACTTACGAGCAGTACTTC. This encodes CASSYLIGGTYEQYF.

This clone appeared a few times. The chain recombines TRBV27 with TRBJ2-5; D is ambiguous. V gave up 2 bases and J gave up 4 bases, with 14 bases separating them. Germline V lookup: CDR1 MNHEY, CDR2 SMNVEV (reference sequence). This CDR3 contains 15 residues. This CDR3 is CASSLSAVVVETQYF. In DNA, the CDR3 is TGTGCCAGCAGTTTAAGCGCGGTCGTGGTAGAGACCCAGTACTTC.

The rearrangement joins TRBV7-2 to TRBJ1-2; 8 bases are a match to TRBD1. The ends lost 5 bases at V and 7 bases at J; junction bases unmatched: 6. The CDR3 totals 13 residues. Germline-derived CDR1 and CDR2 are SGHTA and FQGNSA. This CDR3 reads CASSPETGAGYTF. CDR3 bases: TGTGCCAGCAGCCCCGAGACAGGGGCTGGCTACACCTTC.

The rearrangement uses TRBV14 and TRBJ1-6; D is unclear. V was clipped by 6 bases and J by 13 bases, with 13 bases between them. The CDR3 runs 12 residues. Germline V gene sequence: CDR1 SGHDN, CDR2 FVKESK. The CDR3 spells CASSGSFRPLHF. The CDR3, as DNA: TGTGCCAGCAGTGGTAGTTTTAGGCCCCTCCACTTT.

The J gene is TRBJ1-2, the V gene TRBV5-4; 9 nucleotides agree with TRBD1. V trimming: 4 bases; J trimming: 4 bases; junction bases outside the gene matches: 8. CDR3 length equals 15 residues. Looked up from germline, CDR1 is SGHNT and CDR2 is YYREEE (reference sequence). The CDR3 spells CASSQGQGSGYGYTF. Written as DNA, the CDR3 is TGTGCCAGCAGCCAAGGACAGGGGAGTGGCTATGGCTACACCTTC.

In this sample, this clone turned up a few times. As DNA, the CDR3 is TGTGCCTGGACCGGGACAGACAATGAAAAACTGTTTTTT. Amino acids: CAWTGTDNEKLFF. The chain is built from TRBV30 and TRBJ1-4, with 7 bases identical to TRBD1. The CDR3 is 13 amino acids. Germline values: CDR1 GTSNPN, CDR2 SVGIG (reference sequence). With 4 bases clipped from V and 5 bases from J, the junction kept 4 bases outside the gene matches.

The chain recombines TRBV29-1 with TRBJ2-3, with D unclear. The CDR3 is made up of 15 amino acids. V was cut by 0 bases and J by 4 bases, with 14 bases left in between. CDR1 and CDR2 from the germline V gene are SQVTM and ANQGSEA. As DNA, the CDR3 is TGCAGCGTTGAAGATGTGACTGAAGAGGCAGATACGCAGTATTTT. Encoded protein: CSVEDVTEEADTQYF.

Here the CDR3 reads CSAESPGQVLSGANVLTF. The CDR3 DNA follows: TGCAGCGCAGAAAGTCCGGGACAGGTTCTCTCTGGGGCCAACGTCCTGACTTTC. The chain couples TRBV29-1 to TRBJ2-6; 8 bases line up with TRBD1. Losses at the gene ends were 7 bases for V and 0 bases for J; bases not matched to a gene: 14. CDR3 length equals 18 residues. Germline loops: CDR1 SQVTM, CDR2 ANQGSEA.

This chain connects TRBV4-2 to TRBJ1-1; D perhaps matches TRBD1 (5 bases). Trimming removed 1 base at V and 8 bases at J, with 11 bases between. Per germline, CDR1 LGHNA and CDR2 YNFKEQ. This CDR3 contains 13 residues. Here the CDR3 DNA reads TGTGCCAGCAGCCAAGGCCCGGGGCCAGAAGCTTTCTTT. The encoded protein is CASSQGPGPEAFF.

V and J are TRBV6-1 and TRBJ1-1, with unresolved D. The germline V gene encodes CDR1 MNHNS and CDR2 SASEGT. V shed 3 bases and J shed 1 base, with 0 bases lying between them. CDR3 length equals 11 residues. Here the CDR3 DNA reads TGTGCCAGCAGTGAGAACACTGAAGCTTTCTTT. This gives the protein CASSENTEAFF.

This chain uses TRBV19 with TRBJ2-3; perhaps TRBD2 as D (5 bases). CDR3 length: 17 amino acids. V gave up 9 bases and J gave up 0 bases, with 22 bases separating them. Germline-derived CDR1 and CDR2 are LNHDA and SQIVND (reference sequence). Written as DNA, the CDR3 is TGTGCCAGCATGGACCCAAGCGGAGCCACTAGCACAGATACGCAGTATTTT. Protein sequence: CASMDPSGATSTDTQYF.

The chain recombines TRBV25-1 with TRBJ2-3, with 8 bases fitting TRBD2. The germline gives CDR1 MGHDK, CDR2 SYGVNS. This CDR3 has 15 residues. The ends lost 3 bases at V and 2 bases at J; junction bases unmatched: 4. The CDR3 nucleotides read TGTGCCAGCAGTGATTCGGGGGGGATCACAGATACGCAGTATTTT. Translation: CASSDSGGITDTQYF.

This clone was found a few times. This chain joins TRBV2 and TRBJ2-3; D is undetermined. CDR1 and CDR2 from the germline V gene are SNHLY and FYNNEI. The germline V and J ends were trimmed by 3 bases and 5 bases, with 12 bases remaining between them. The CDR3 spans 14 residues. CDR3 nucleotide sequence: TGTGCCAGCAGTGAGTCGGGTGGCGGAGATACGCAGTATTTT. Its protein is CASSESGGGDTQYF.

Only a few counts were recorded for this clone. This chain links TRBV7-6 with TRBJ1-1; D unresolved. The CDR3 has 13 amino acids. Per germline, CDR1 SGHVS and CDR2 FNYEAQ. V gave up 1 base and J gave up 1 base, with 4 bases separating them. CDR3 amino acids: CASSLDPNTEAFF. The CDR3 DNA is TGTGCCAGCAGCTTAGACCCGAACACTGAAGCTTTCTTT.

The rearrangement joins TRBV9 to TRBJ1-3; perhaps TRBD1 as D (6 bases). CDR1 and CDR2 from the germline V gene are SGDLS and YYNGEE. CDR3 length equals 13 residues. V was clipped by 1 base and J by 7 bases, with 9 bases between them. Here the CDR3 reads CASSVNQGNTIYF. Written as DNA, the CDR3 is TGTGCCAGCAGCGTAAATCAGGGGAACACCATATATTTT. Supplemented by reference TRBV9 and TRBJ1-3, the full variable domain reads DSGVTQTPKHLITATGQRVTLRCSPRSGDLSVYWYQQSLDQGLQFLIQYYNGEERAKGNILERFSAQQFPDLHSELNLSSLELGDSALYFCASSVNQGNTIYFGEGSWLTVV.

The chain carries TRBV20-1 and TRBJ1-2, with D perhaps TRBD1 (6 bases). This CDR3 is 10 amino acids long. V was cut by 6 bases and J by 13 bases, with 15 bases left in between. The germline gives CDR1 DFQATT, CDR2 SNEGSKA (reference sequence). The CDR3 nucleotides are TGCAGTGCGGAAGGGACACCCTCCACCTTC. This codes for CSAEGTPSTF.

The V and J genes are TRBV7-9 and TRBJ2-3, with TRBD2 identical over 10 bases. Germline-derived CDR1 and CDR2 are SEHNR and FQNEAQ (reference sequence). Germline trimming cut 5 bases from V and 2 bases from J; bases unmatched to any gene: 7. The CDR3 runs to 16 residues. In nucleotides, the CDR3 is TGTGCCAGCAGCCGTCGGACTAGCGGAACCACAGATACGCAGTATTTT. Protein product: CASSRRTSGTTDTQYF. The whole variable domain, remainder taken from reference TRBV7-9 and TRBJ2-3, is DTGVSQNPRHKITKRGQNVTFRCDPISEHNRLYWYRQTLGQGPEFLTYFQNEAQLEKSRLLSDRFSAERPKGSFSTLEIQRTEQGDSAMYLCASSRRTSGTTDTQYFGPGTRLTVL.

The V and J genes are TRBV15 and TRBJ2-5, with D uncertain. The CDR3 is 14 residues long. V lost 0 bases to trimming and J lost 2 bases, with 7 bases between them. Germline-derived CDR1 and CDR2 are LNHNV and YYDKDF (reference sequence). The CDR3 region is CATSRDAYQETQYF. The CDR3, as DNA: TGTGCCACCAGCAGAGATGCCTATCAAGAGACCCAGTACTTC.